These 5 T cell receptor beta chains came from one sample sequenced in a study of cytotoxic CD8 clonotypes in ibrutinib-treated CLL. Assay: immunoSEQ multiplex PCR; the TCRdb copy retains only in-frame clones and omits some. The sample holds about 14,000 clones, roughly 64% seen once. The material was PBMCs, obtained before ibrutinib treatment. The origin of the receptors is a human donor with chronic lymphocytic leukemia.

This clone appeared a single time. CDR3 sequence reads: CASSTGQGNTEAFF. In nucleotides, the CDR3 is TGTGCCAGCAGCACCGGACAGGGGAACACTGAAGCTTTCTTT. The genes are TRBV5-4 and TRBJ1-1; TRBD1 agrees at 8 bases. Germline loops: CDR1 SGHNT, CDR2 YYREEE (reference sequence). This CDR3 comprises 14 residues. V dropped 4 bases and J dropped 1; count of bases not matched to a gene: 3.

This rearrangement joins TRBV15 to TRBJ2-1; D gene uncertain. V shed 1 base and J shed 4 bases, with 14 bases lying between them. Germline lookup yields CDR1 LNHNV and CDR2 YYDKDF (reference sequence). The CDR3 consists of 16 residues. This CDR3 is CATSRGYGDIYNEQFF. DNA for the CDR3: TGTGCCACCAGCAGAGGTTACGGAGATATTTACAATGAGCAGTTCTTC. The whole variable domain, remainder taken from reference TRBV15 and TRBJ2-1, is DAMVIQNPRYQVTQFGKPVTLSCSQTLNHNVMYWYQQKSSQAPKLLFHYYDKDFNNEADTPDNFQSRRPNTSFCFLDIRSPGLGDTAMYLCATSRGYGDIYNEQFFGPGTRLTVL.

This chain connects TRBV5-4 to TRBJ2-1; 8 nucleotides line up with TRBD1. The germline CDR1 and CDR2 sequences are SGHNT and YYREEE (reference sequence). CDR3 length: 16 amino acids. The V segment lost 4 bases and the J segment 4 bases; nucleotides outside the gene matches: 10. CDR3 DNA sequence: TGTGCCAGCAGCCAAGAGAGGCAGGGGGCGTACAATGAGCAGTTCTTC. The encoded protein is CASSQERQGAYNEQFF.

The CDR3 bases are TGTGCCAGTAGAATGTTTACGGGGTCCTACGAGCAGTACTTC. This encodes CASRMFTGSYEQYF. The V gene is TRBV19, the J gene TRBJ2-7; a weak D match, TRBD2 (5 bases). This CDR3 region has 14 residues. Looked up from germline, CDR1 is LNHDA and CDR2 is SQIVND (reference sequence). Deletions cut 6 bases from V and 1 base from J, with 13 bases between. Supplemented by reference TRBV19 and TRBJ2-7, the full variable domain reads DGGITQSPKYLFRKEGQNVTLSCEQNLNHDAMYWYRQDPGQGLRLIYYSQIVNDFQKGDIAEGYSVSREKKESFPLTVTSAQKNPTAFYLCASRMFTGSYEQYFGPGTRLTVT.

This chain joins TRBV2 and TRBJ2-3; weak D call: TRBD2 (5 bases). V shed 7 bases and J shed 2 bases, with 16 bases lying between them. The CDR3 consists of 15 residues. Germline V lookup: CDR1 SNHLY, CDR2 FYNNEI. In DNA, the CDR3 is TGTGCCAGCAAGTTTGAGGGAATTAACACAGATACGCAGTATTTT. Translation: CASKFEGINTDTQYF. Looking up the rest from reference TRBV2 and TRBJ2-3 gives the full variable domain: EPEVTQTPSHQVTQMGQEVILRCVPISNHLYFYWYRQILGQKVEFLVSFYNNEISEKSEIFDDQFSVERPDGSNFTLKIRSTKLEDSAMYFCASKFEGINTDTQYFGPGTRLTVL.